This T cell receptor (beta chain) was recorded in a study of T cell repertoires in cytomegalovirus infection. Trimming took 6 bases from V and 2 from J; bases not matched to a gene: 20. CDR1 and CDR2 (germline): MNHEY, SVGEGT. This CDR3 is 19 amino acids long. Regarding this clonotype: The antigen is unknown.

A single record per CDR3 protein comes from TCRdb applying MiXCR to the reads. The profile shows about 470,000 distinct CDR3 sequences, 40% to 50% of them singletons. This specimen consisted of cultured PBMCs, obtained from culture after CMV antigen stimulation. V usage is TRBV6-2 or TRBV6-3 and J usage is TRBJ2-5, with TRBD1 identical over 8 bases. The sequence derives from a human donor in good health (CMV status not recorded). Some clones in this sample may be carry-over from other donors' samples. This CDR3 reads CASRRTGTGRFIGQETQYF. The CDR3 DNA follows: TGTGCCAGCAGACGGACGGGGACAGGAAGGTTTATTGGACAAGAGACCCAGTACTTC.